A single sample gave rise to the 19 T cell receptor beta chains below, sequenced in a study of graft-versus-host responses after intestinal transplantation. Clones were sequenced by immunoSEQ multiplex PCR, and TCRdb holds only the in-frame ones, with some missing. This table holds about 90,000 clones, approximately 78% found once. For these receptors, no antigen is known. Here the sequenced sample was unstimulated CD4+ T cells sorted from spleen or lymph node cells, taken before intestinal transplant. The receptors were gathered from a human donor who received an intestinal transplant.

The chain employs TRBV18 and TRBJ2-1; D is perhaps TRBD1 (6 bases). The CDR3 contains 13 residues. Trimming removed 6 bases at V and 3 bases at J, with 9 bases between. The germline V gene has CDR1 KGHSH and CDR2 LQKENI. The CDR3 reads CASSWTDYNEQFF. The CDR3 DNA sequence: TGTGCCAGCTCGTGGACAGACTACAATGAGCAGTTCTTC.

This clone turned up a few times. CDR3 nucleotides: TGTGCCAGCAGTGAAATGAGGGACAACGAGCAGTACTTC. Its translation is CASSEMRDNEQYF. This chain uses TRBV25-1 with TRBJ2-7, with a weak D call TRBD1 (6 bases). The V gene's germline CDR1 is MGHDK and CDR2 SYGVNS. CDR3 length: 13 amino acids. Deletions cut 2 bases from V and 5 bases from J, with 10 bases between.

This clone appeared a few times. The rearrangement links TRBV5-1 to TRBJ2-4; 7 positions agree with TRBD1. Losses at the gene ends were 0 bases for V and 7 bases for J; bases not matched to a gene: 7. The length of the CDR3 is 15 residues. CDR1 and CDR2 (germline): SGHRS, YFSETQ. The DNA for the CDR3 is TGCGCCAGCAGCTTGGGAATCGACAGGGTGAACATTCAGTACTTC. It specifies CASSLGIDRVNIQYF. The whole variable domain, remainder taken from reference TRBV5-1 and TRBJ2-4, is KAGVTQTPRYLIKTRGQQVTLSCSPISGHRSVSWYQQTPGQGLQFLFEYFSETQRNKGNFPGRFSGRQFSNSRSEMNVSTLELGDSALYLCASSLGIDRVNIQYFGAGTRLSVL.

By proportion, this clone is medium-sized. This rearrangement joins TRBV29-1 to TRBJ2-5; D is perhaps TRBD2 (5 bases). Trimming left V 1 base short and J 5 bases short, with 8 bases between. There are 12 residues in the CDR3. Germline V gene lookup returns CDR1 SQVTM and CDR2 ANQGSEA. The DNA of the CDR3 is TGCAGCGTTGAAGCGAGGGTTGAGACCCAGTACTTC. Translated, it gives CSVEARVETQYF. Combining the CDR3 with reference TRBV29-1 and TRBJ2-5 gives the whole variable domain SAVISQKPSRDICQRGTSLTIQCQVDSQVTMMFWYRQQPGQSLTLIATANQGSEATYESGFVIDKFPISRPNLTFSTLTVSNMSPEDSSIYLCSVEARVETQYFGPGTRLLVL.

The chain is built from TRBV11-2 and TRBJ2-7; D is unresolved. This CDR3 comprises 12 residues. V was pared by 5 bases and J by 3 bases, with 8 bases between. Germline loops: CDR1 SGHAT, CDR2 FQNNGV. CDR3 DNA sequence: TGTGCCAGCAGCGCTTACAGCTACGAGCAGTACTTC. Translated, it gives CASSAYSYEQYF. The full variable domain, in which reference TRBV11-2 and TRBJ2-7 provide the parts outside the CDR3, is EAGVAQSPRYKIIEKRQSVAFWCNPISGHATLYWYQQILGQGPKLLIQFQNNGVVDDSQLPKDRFSAERLKGVDSTLKIQPAKLEDSAVYLCASSAYSYEQYFGPGTRLTVT.

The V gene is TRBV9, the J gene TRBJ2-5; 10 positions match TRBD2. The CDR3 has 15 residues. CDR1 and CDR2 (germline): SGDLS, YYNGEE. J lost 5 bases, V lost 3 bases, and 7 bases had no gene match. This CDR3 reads CASSGSGRASETQYF. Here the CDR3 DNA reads TGTGCCAGCAGCGGAAGCGGGAGGGCCTCTGAGACCCAGTACTTC.

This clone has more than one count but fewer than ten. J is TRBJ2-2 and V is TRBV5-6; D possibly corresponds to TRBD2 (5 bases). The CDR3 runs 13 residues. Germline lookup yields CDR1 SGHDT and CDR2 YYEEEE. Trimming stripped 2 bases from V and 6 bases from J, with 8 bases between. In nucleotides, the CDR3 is TGTGCCAGCAGCTTACTTAGCGCCGGGGAGCTGTTTTTT. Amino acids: CASSLLSAGELFF. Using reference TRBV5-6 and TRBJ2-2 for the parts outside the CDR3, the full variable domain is DAGVTQSPTHLIKTRGQQVTLRCSPKSGHDTVSWYQQALGQGPQFIFQYYEEEERQRGNFPDRFSGHQFPNYSSELNVNALLLGDSALYLCASSLLSAGELFFGEGSRLTVL.

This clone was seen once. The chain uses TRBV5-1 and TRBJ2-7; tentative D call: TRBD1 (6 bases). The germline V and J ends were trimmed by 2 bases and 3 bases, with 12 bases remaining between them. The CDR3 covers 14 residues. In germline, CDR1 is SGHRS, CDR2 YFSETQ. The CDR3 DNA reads TGCGCCAGCAGCTTAAGTCAGGGGAGCTACGAGCAGTACTTC. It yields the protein CASSLSQGSYEQYF.

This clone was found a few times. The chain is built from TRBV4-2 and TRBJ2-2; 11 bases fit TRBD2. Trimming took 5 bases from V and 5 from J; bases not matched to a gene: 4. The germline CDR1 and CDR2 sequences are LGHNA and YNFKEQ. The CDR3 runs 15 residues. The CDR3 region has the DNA TGTGCCAGCAGCTCTAGCGGGGGGTGGACCGGGGAGCTGTTTTTT. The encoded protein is CASSSSGGWTGELFF.

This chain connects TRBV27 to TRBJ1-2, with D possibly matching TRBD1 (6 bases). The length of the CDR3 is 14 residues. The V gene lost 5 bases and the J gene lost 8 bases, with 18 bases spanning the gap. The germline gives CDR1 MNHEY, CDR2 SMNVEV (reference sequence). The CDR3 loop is CASSKQGELGGYTF. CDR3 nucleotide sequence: TGTGCCAGCAGTAAACAGGGAGAGCTAGGGGGCTACACCTTC.

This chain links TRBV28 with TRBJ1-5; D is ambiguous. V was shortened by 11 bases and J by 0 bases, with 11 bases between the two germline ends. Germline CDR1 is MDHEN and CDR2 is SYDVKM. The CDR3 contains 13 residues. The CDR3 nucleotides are TGTGCCTGCTCCAGATTTAGCAATCAGCCCCAGCATTTT. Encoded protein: CACSRFSNQPQHF. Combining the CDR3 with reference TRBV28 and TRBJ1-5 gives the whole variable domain DVKVTQSSRYLVKRTGEKVFLECVQDMDHENMFWYRQDPGLGLRLIYFSYDVKMKEKGDIPEGYSVSREKKERFSLILESASTNQTSMYLCACSRFSNQPQHFGDGTRLSIL.

In nucleotides, the CDR3 is TGTGCCAGCAGTGAAGAGGGCGGGAGGGCCCACGAGCAGTACTTC. It specifies CASSEEGGRAHEQYF. This chain links TRBV6-1 with TRBJ2-5, with 9 bases fitting TRBD2. The DNA matches TRBJ2-7 better at its end, which makes the J call doubtful. The CDR3 contains 15 residues. Germline CDR1 reads MNHNS; CDR2 reads SASEGT.

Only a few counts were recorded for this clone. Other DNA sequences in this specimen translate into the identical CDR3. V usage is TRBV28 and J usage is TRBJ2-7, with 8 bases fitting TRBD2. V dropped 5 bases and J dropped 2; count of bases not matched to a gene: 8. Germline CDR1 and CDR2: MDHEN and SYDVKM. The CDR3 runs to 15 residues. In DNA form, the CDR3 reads TGTGCCAGCAGTCCTCGGGGTAGCGGGACCTACGAGCAGTACTTC. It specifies CASSPRGSGTYEQYF.

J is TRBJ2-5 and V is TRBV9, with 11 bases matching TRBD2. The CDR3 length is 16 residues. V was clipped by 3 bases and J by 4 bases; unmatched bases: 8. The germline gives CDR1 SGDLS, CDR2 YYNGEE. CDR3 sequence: CASSASGTSGGETQYF. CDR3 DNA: TGTGCCAGCAGCGCATCAGGTACTAGCGGGGGAGAGACCCAGTACTTC.

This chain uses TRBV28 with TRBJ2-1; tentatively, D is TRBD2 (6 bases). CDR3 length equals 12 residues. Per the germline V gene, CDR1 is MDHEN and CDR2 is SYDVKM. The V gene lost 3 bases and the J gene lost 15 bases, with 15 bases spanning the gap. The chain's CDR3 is CASSFTRLGMFF. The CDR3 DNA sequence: TGTGCCAGCAGTTTTACTAGACTAGGAATGTTCTTC.

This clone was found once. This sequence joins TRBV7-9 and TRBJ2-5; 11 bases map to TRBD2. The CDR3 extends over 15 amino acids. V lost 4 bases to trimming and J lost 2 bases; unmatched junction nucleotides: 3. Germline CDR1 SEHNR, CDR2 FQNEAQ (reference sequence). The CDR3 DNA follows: TGTGCCAGCAGCTCGGGACTAGCGGTACAAGAGACCCAGTACTTC. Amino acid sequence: CASSSGLAVQETQYF.

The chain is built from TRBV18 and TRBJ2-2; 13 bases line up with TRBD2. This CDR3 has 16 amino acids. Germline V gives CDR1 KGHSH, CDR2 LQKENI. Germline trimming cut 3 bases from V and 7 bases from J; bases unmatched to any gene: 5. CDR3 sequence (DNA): TGTGCCAGCTCACCTCGGACTAGCGGGGGAATCGGGGAGCTGTTTTTT. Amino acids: CASSPRTSGGIGELFF.

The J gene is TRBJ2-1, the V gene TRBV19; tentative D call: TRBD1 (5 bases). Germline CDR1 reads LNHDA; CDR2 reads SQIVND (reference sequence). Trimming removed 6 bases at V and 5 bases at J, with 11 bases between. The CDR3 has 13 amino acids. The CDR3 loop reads CASSWGLNNEQFF. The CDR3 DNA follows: TGTGCCAGTAGCTGGGGCCTTAACAATGAGCAGTTCTTC.

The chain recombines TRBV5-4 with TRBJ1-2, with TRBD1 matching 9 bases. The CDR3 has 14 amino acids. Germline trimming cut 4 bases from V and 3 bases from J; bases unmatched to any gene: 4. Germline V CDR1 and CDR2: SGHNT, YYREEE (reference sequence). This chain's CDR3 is CASSGTGHYYGYTF. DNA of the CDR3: TGTGCCAGCAGCGGGACAGGGCATTACTATGGCTACACCTTC.